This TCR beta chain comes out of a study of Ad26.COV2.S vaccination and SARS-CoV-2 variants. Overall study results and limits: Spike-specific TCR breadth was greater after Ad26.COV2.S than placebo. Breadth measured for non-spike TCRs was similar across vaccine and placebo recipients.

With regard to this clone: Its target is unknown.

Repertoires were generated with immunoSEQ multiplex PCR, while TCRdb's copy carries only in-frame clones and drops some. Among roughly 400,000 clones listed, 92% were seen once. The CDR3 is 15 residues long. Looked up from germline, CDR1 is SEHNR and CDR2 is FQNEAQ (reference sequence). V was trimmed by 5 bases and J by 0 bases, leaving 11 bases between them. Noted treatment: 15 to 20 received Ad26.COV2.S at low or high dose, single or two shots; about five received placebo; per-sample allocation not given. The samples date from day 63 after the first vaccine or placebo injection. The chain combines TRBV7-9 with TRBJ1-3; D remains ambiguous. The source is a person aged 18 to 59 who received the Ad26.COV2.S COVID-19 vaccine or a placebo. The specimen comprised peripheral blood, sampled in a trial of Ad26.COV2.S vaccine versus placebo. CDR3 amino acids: CASSPTRSSGNTIYF. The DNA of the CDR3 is TGTGCCAGCAGCCCGACCCGGAGCTCTGGAAACACCATATATTTT.